This TCR beta chain was sequenced during a study of blood T cell repertoires in COVID-19. CDR1 is SGHVS, CDR2 FQNEAQ, per germline. The CDR3 covers 13 residues. The J segment lost 5 bases and the V segment lost 7 bases, leaving 5 bases of the junction unmatched. This table comes from immunoSEQ multiplex PCR, and its TCRdb copy is limited to in-frame clones, with some not included. The repertoire holds about 170,000 clones, with approximately 89% as singletons. The chain uses TRBV7-8 and TRBJ1-1; TRBD1 agrees at 9 bases. Sequencing input: peripheral blood. This sequence originates from a man in his sixties or seventies with acute or convalescent COVID-19. DNA of the CDR3: TGTGCCAGCACCTCAGGGACAGGGACTGAAGCTTTCTTT. Amino acid sequence: CASTSGTGTEAFF.